The next 2 T cell receptor beta chains were all read from a single sample in a study of vaccination effects on CD4 cells after COVID-19. CD4+ T cell isolation took place after 10 days of culture. Their recognized antigens are unknown. Sequencing used immunoSEQ multiplex PCR; TCRdb keeps in-frame clones, though not all of them. The sample consists of under 50,000 clones, approximately 81% of them appearing once. The source was CD4+ T cells from PBMCs cultured without peptide, collected before COVID-19 vaccination. These receptors came from a human donor who had a prior SARS-CoV-2 infection.

The rearrangement links TRBV6-2 or TRBV6-3 to TRBJ1-5; possible D gene TRBD1, 5 bases. This CDR3 has 14 residues. The germline gives CDR1 MNHEY, CDR2 SVGEGT. Trimming removed 6 bases at V and 5 bases at J, with 14 bases between. The CDR3 sequence is CASSSRQGDQPQHF. The DNA for the CDR3 is TGTGCCAGCAGCTCACGGCAGGGCGATCAGCCCCAGCATTTT.

This clone was detected only a few times. The gene calls are TRBV5-6 and TRBJ1-2; D may be TRBD1 (6 bases). V was shortened by 2 bases and J by 6 bases, with 11 bases between the two germline ends. The germline CDR1 and CDR2 sequences are SGHDT and YYEEEE. The CDR3 covers 13 residues. The CDR3 bases are TGTGCCAGCAGCTTCCCACAGGGAGATGGCTACACCTTC. Translating gives CASSFPQGDGYTF.